This TCR beta chain was found in a study of T-cell reconstitution after alpha-beta-depleted transplantation in children. Study results and caveats: Once a year had passed after transplant, T-cell counts and diversity came mostly from newly produced T cells.

V lost 0 bases, J lost 2 bases, and 6 bases lay in between. The CDR3 covers 14 residues. The germline gives CDR1 SGHRS, CDR2 YFSETQ. A few counts support this clonotype. The antigen remains undetermined. Preparation of the TCRbeta library involved a method that used unique molecular identifiers. TCRdb passed the PCR reads through MiXCR, listing each CDR3 protein once. The sample has hundreds of thousands of distinct CDR3 sequences, 13% seen once. The TCR sequence derives from a girl under 10 years old with congenital amegakaryocytic thrombocytopenia, due to receive a stem cell transplant. Specimen: PBMCs, collected before TCRalphabeta/CD19-depleted stem cell transplant. The V gene is TRBV5-1, the J gene TRBJ2-1; maybe TRBD1 (5 bases). The CDR3 bases are TGCGCCAGCAGCTTGGACAGGCCCTACAATGAGCAGTTCTTC. Protein product: CASSLDRPYNEQFF.